These T cell receptor beta chains were read from a single sample in a study of blood T cell repertoires in COVID-19. The table came from immunoSEQ multiplex PCR; TCRdb's copy has only in-frame clones and leaves some out. The table lists under 350,000 clones, over 75% of them singletons. Sequences were obtained from peripheral blood. The receptors were sampled from a human donor in a cohort sampled during active COVID-19. CDR3s include the opening cysteine and the closing phenylalanine or tryptophan. Each record gives: D gene, J gene, clone size, V gene, CDR3 DNA, CDR3 protein. D genes are given only for firm matches. Rows may omit the clone size; those that give it use once, few, many or a size class.

-,TRBJ1-4,-,TRBV5-1,TGCGCCAGCAGCTTGGCTCCGGGTGAAGGAAAACTGTTTTTT,CASSLAPGEGKLFF
-,TRBJ2-7,-,TRBV22-1,TGTCCTGGGAGCGCACGTTTCATAAAGCGGGAGAGAGGGTACGAGCAGTACTTC,CPGSARFIKRERGYEQYF
-,TRBJ2-3,-,TRBV15,TGTGCCACCAGCAGCGACGCGGGCAGTGACCCAGATACGCAGTATTTT,CATSSDAGSDPDTQYF
TRBD1,TRBJ1-6,-,TRBV28,TGTGCCAGCAGTTCGCCCACAGGGGCAGGTTCACCCCTCCACTTT,CASSSPTGAGSPLHF
-,TRBJ1-1,-,TRBV18,TGTGCCAGCTCACCAGGGGGCGCGGGGGTGAACACTGAAGCTTTCTTT,CASSPGGAGVNTEAFF
TRBD2,TRBJ2-7,few,TRBV28,TGTGCCAGCAGCCTGAGGACTAGCGGGGTAAGGGAGCAGTACTTC,CASSLRTSGVREQYF
-,TRBJ1-1,-,TRBV12-3/TRBV12-4,TGTGCCAGCAGTTTTGGGAGAACTGAAGCTTTCTTT,CASSFGRTEAFF
TRBD1,TRBJ2-5,-,TRBV28,TGTGCCAGCAGCTCGACAGGGTTTGAGACCCAGTACTTC,CASSSTGFETQYF
-,TRBJ1-4,few,TRBV2,TGTGCCAGCAGTGAAGGGCAGGAAGAAAAACTGTTTTTT,CASSEGQEEKLFF
TRBD2,TRBJ2-3,-,TRBV27,TGTGCCAGCAGGCTAGCGGGAGGGCCGGTGGGTGATACGCAGTATTTT,CASRLAGGPVGDTQYF
-,TRBJ1-2,-,TRBV7-2,TGTGCCAGCAGCTTAGTTTCCTTGAGGTCGGGGGGCCCTCCGGGTGGCTACACCTTC,CASSLVSLRSGGPPGGYTF
-,TRBJ2-4,-,TRBV7-2,TGTGCCAGCAGCTTAGTCCAAACCGGAAACATTCAGTACTTC,CASSLVQTGNIQYF
-,TRBJ2-2,once,TRBV12-1,TGTGCCAGCACCCCACAGGGCACCGGGGAGCTGTTTTTT,CASTPQGTGELFF
TRBD2,TRBJ2-1,-,TRBV29-1,TGCAGCGTGGTTTCCGGTGGACTAGCGGATAACAATGAGCAGTTCTTC,CSVVSGGLADNNEQFF
-,TRBJ1-1,-,TRBV7-2,TGTGCCAGCAGCCCGTTGACTGAAGCTTTCTTT,CASSPLTEAFF
TRBD2,TRBJ2-3,once,TRBV28,TGTGCCAGCAGTTCTCCCTTGGGAGGACTAGCGTCAGATACGCAGTATTTT,CASSSPLGGLASDTQYF
TRBD2,TRBJ2-5,-,TRBV6-5,TGTGCCAGCACCAGGCTAGCGGGAGGGTCGGAGACCCAGTACTTC,CASTRLAGGSETQYF
-,TRBJ2-5,-,TRBV7-2,TGTGCCAGCAGCTTAGTTGGGAGAGACGAGACCCAGTACTTC,CASSLVGRDETQYF
-,TRBJ2-1,-,TRBV12-3/TRBV12-4,TGTGCCAGCTCCTTGTGGCAAGAGCAGTTCTTC,CASSLWQEQFF
TRBD1,TRBJ2-2,once,TRBV7-6,TGTGCCAGCAGCTTAGCTGAGGGGGCCTTCGTCACGGAGCTGTTTTTT,CASSLAEGAFVTELFF
TRBD2,TRBJ2-7,-,TRBV27,TGTGCCAGCAGTCCCGGGACTAGGCTCTACGAGCAGTACTTC,CASSPGTRLYEQYF
-,TRBJ2-1,-,TRBV7-4,TGTGCCAGCAGCTTAGCGCTCAGGGAAGGGGGTTCTAGCCCCCCGTACTACAATGAGCAGTTCTTC,CASSLALREGGSSPPYYNEQFF
-,TRBJ2-3,-,TRBV3-1/TRBV3-2,TGTGCCAGCAGCCAAGGCAGGGTAGATACGCAGTATTTT,CASSQGRVDTQYF
TRBD1,TRBJ1-3,-,TRBV9,TGTGCCAGCAGCGCCTCCCCGGGACAGGGGAGGAACACCATATATTTT,CASSASPGQGRNTIYF
-,TRBJ2-7,-,TRBV27,TGTGCCAGCAAAAGGCAGGGGTTCTCCTACGAGCAGTACTTC,CASKRQGFSYEQYF
TRBD1,TRBJ2-7,-,TRBV15,TGTGCCACCCATTCTGGGGACAGCAAGTACGAGCAGTACTTC,CATHSGDSKYEQYF
TRBD2,TRBJ2-7,-,TRBV6-5,TGTGCCAGCGGAAGGGGAGGGTCCTACGAGCAGTACTTC,CASGRGGSYEQYF
TRBD2,TRBJ2-4,-,TRBV9,TGTGCCAGCAGCCCGACAGCGGGAGGTAACATTCAGTACTTC,CASSPTAGGNIQYF
TRBD2,TRBJ2-1,-,TRBV3-1/TRBV3-2,TGTGCCAGCAGCCAGTCCGGGACTAGCGGAAATGAGCAGTTCTTC,CASSQSGTSGNEQFF
-,TRBJ1-4,-,TRBV15,TGTGCCACCAGCAGAGATCAATCTAATGAAAAACTGTTTTTT,CATSRDQSNEKLFF
TRBD1,TRBJ2-2,few,TRBV11-2,TGTGCCAGCAGCTTAGACTTGGGACAGGGTAACACCGGGGAGCTGTTTTTT,CASSLDLGQGNTGELFF
-,TRBJ2-2,-,TRBV3-1/TRBV3-2,TGTGCCAGCAGCCCAGGGGCTAGGGCCGGGGAGCTGTTTTTT,CASSPGARAGELFF
TRBD1,TRBJ2-2,once,TRBV19,TGTGCCACCTTAGACAGGGGGCGCGCCGGGGAGCTGTTTTTT,CATLDRGRAGELFF
TRBD2,TRBJ2-5,-,TRBV7-2,TGTGCCAGCAGCTTAGGGGGTAGCGGGGGCCAAGAGACCCAGTACTTC,CASSLGGSGGQETQYF
TRBD2,TRBJ2-1,-,TRBV9,TGTGCCAGCAGCAAAACTGGGAGGGCCGGCGATGAGCAGTTCTTC,CASSKTGRAGDEQFF
TRBD1,TRBJ1-2,-,TRBV4-1,TGCGCCAGCAGCCCCTACGGACAGGGGGCACACTATGGCTACACCTTC,CASSPYGQGAHYGYTF
-,TRBJ2-1,-,TRBV27,TGTGCCAGCAGTCAGACTTTAGCGGCCTACAATGAGCAGTTCTTC,CASSQTLAAYNEQFF
-,TRBJ2-7,-,TRBV28,TGTGCCAGCAGCCCCTACCTTAGCGGTATATCTACGGAGCAGTACTTC,CASSPYLSGISTEQYF
-,TRBJ2-2,-,TRBV7-3,TGTGCCAGCAGCTTACGGGGGACCCCCTTCACCGGGGAGCTGTTTTTT,CASSLRGTPFTGELFF
-,TRBJ1-2,-,TRBV28,TGTGCCAGCAGTTTACATACAAATGGCTATGGCTACACCTTC,CASSLHTNGYGYTF
TRBD2,TRBJ2-2,-,TRBV19,TGTGCCAGTAGTATAGCCCAAACACTAGCGGGCTCCGGGGAGCTGTTTTTT,CASSIAQTLAGSGELFF
-,TRBJ1-4,-,TRBV29-1,TGCAGCGTGGGGGCAGGCAGAGCAACTAATGAAAAACTGTTTTTT,CSVGAGRATNEKLFF
-,TRBJ2-1,-,TRBV29-1,TGCAGCGTTGGGCAGGGTTCCTACAATGAGCAGTTCTTC,CSVGQGSYNEQFF
TRBD1,TRBJ2-3,few,TRBV5-1,TGCGCCAGCAGCAAGGGACAGGGCCCTTCCCTCGGGGATACGCAGTATTTT,CASSKGQGPSLGDTQYF
-,TRBJ2-7,-,TRBV5-1,TGCGCCAGCAGTTTACGTGGGGGAGGAGACTACGAGCAGTACTTC,CASSLRGGGDYEQYF
-,TRBJ1-1,-,TRBV12-5,TGTGCTAGTGGTTTCGCCGTTACAGGAATGAACACTGAAGCTTTCTTT,CASGFAVTGMNTEAFF
TRBD1,TRBJ2-3,-,TRBV29-1,TGCAGCGCGGGACAGTCAGGGGTTACAGATACGCAGTATTTT,CSAGQSGVTDTQYF
-,TRBJ2-6,-,TRBV9,TGTGCCAGCAGCATACAGGGATCCGGGGCCAACGTCCTGACTTTC,CASSIQGSGANVLTF
-,TRBJ2-6,-,TRBV18,TGTGCCAGCTCACCAGATATACAGGGGGCCAACGTCCTGACTTTC,CASSPDIQGANVLTF
-,TRBJ1-2,-,TRBV6-5,TGTGCCAGCAGTTACGGGAGGAACTATGGCTACACCTTC,CASSYGRNYGYTF
-,TRBJ1-1,-,TRBV15,TGTGCCACCAGCAGAGATTCCCTCTTGGACAAAGCTTTCTTT,CATSRDSLLDKAFF
-,TRBJ2-2,-,TRBV6-2/TRBV6-3,TGTGCCAGCAGTTACTCGAGAGCCACCGGGGAGCTGTTTTTT,CASSYSRATGELFF
-,TRBJ1-2,-,TRBV30,TGTGCCTGGGACAGGCGTTTTGGCTACACCTTC,CAWDRRFGYTF
TRBD2,TRBJ2-7,-,TRBV7-9,TGTGCCAGCAGCCTGGGACTAGCGGGAGGATCCGAGCAGTACTTC,CASSLGLAGGSEQYF
TRBD2,TRBJ2-1,-,TRBV24-1,TGTGCCACCAGTGGCGGGAGCTCCTACAATGAGCAGTTCTTC,CATSGGSSYNEQFF
TRBD1,TRBJ2-3,-,TRBV12-5,TGTGCTAGTGCCCGGACAGGTACAGATACGCAGTATTTT,CASARTGTDTQYF
-,TRBJ1-4,-,TRBV29-1,TGCAGCGTTGCACTCATCTCCGCAACTAATGAAAAACTGTTTTTT,CSVALISATNEKLFF
TRBD2,TRBJ2-5,-,TRBV10-3,TGTGCCATCAGTGGTAGCGGGAGGGAGGTGACCCAGTACTTC,CAISGSGREVTQYF
TRBD1,TRBJ1-1,-,TRBV19,TGTGCCAGTAGTACCGGGACAGGGGAAGCTTTCTTT,CASSTGTGEAFF
TRBD2,TRBJ2-7,-,TRBV7-8,TGTGCCAGCAGCTCCCTCGGGGGGTACCCCTACGAGCAGTACTTC,CASSSLGGYPYEQYF